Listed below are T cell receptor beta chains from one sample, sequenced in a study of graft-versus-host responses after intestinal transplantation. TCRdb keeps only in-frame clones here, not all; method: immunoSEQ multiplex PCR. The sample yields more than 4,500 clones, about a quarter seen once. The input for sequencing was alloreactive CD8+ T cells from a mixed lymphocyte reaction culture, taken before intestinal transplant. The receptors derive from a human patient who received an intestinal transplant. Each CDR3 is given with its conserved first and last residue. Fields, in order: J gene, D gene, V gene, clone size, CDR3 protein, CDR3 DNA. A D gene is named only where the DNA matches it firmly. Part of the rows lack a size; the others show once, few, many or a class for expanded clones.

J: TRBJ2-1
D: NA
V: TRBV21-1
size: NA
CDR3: CASSRGAGNEQFF
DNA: TGTGCCAGCAGCCGCGGTGCGGGCAATGAGCAGTTCTTC

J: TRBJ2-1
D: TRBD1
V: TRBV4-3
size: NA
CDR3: CASSQTGTGNEQFF
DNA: TGCGCCAGCAGCCAAACTGGGACAGGGAATGAGCAGTTCTTC

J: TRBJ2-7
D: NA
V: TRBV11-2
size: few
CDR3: CASSFRSVPLDEQYF
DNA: TGTGCCAGCAGCTTCCGAAGTGTACCGCTTGACGAGCAGTACTTC

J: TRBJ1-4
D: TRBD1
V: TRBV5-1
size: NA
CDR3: CASSSGQGLNEKLFF
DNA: TGCGCCAGCAGCTCGGGACAGGGGTTAAATGAAAAACTGTTTTTT

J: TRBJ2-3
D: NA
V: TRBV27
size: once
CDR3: CASSRLHTQYF
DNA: TGTGCCAGCAGCCGCCTCCATACGCAGTATTTT

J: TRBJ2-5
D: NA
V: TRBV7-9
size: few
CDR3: CASRGADGQGPETQYF
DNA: TGTGCCAGTCGCGGGGCGGATGGGCAGGGTCCAGAGACCCAGTACTTC

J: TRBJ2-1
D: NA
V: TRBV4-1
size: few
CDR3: CASSQTGYNEQFF
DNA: TGCGCCAGCAGCCAAACCGGCTACAATGAGCAGTTCTTC

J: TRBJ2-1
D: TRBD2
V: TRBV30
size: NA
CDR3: CAWSVGTSGIEEQFF
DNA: TGTGCCTGGAGTGTAGGGACTAGCGGGATAGAGGAGCAGTTCTTC

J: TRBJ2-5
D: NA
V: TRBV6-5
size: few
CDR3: CASSTPGLGDETQYF
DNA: TGTGCCAGCAGTACGCCGGGCCTCGGCGATGAGACCCAGTACTTC

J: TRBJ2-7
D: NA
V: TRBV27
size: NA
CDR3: CASSLPPNEQYF
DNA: TGTGCCAGCAGTTTACCCCCTAACGAGCAGTACTTC

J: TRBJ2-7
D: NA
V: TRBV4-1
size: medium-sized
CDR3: CASSLEGDGSYEQYF
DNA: TGCGCCAGCAGCCTGGAAGGGGACGGGTCCTACGAGCAGTACTTC

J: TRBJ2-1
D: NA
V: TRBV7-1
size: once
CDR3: CASSSPLEIEQFF
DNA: TGTGCCAGCAGCTCCCCACTAGAAATCGAGCAGTTCTTC

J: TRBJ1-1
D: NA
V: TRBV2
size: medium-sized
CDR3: CASRTWEAHKRLMNTEAFF
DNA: TGTGCCAGCAGGACCTGGGAGGCCCACAAAAGACTCATGAACACTGAAGCTTTCTTT

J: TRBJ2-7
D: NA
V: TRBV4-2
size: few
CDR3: CASSLDGRAYEQYF
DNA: TGTGCCAGCAGCTTGGATGGAAGGGCCTACGAGCAGTACTTC

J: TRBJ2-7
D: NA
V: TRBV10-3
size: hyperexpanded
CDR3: CAISLDGSYEQYF
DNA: TGTGCCATCAGCCTCGACGGTTCCTACGAGCAGTACTTC

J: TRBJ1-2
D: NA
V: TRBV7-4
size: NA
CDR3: CASSIFHSARKIYGYTF
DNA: TGTGCCAGCAGCATTTTCCATTCAGCTCGAAAGATCTATGGCTACACCTTC

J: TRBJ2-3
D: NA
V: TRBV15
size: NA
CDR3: CATRAPPTDTQYF
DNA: TGTGCCACCCGGGCCCCGCCCACAGATACGCAGTATTTT

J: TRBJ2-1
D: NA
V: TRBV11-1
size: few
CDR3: CASSYLVPSYNEQFF
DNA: TGTGCCAGCAGCTACCTAGTACCCTCCTACAATGAGCAGTTCTTC

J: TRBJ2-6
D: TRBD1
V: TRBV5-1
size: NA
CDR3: CASSLQGSHFGANVLTF
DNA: TGCGCCAGCAGCTTACAGGGGTCCCACTTTGGGGCCAACGTCCTGACTTTC

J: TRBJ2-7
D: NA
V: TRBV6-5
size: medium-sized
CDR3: CASSPGSIYEQYF
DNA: TGTGCCAGCAGTCCTGGATCGATCTACGAGCAGTACTTC

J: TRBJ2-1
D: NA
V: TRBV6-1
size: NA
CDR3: CASSDWVRINEQFF
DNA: TGTGCCAGCAGTGATTGGGTAAGGATCAATGAGCAGTTCTTC

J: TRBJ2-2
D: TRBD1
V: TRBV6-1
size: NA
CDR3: CASRQQGFGELFF
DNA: TGTGCCAGCAGGCAACAGGGGTTCGGGGAGCTGTTTTTT